The 27 T cell receptor beta chains listed next were all sequenced from one sample in a study of radiotherapy plus CTLA-4 blockade in lung cancer. Produced via immunoSEQ multiplex PCR; TCRdb's table is partial and in-frame only. This sample carries tens of thousands of clones, roughly 80% of them seen once, and the ten largest clones take 7.7%. Sequencing was performed on peripheral blood, taken from a patient treated with radiotherapy plus ipilimumab. The receptors originated from a human donor with non-small cell lung cancer who had stable disease on radiotherapy plus ipilimumab.

The chain couples TRBV29-1 to TRBJ1-5, with a tentative D call TRBD1 (6 bases). The ends were cut back, 0 bases at V and 6 bases at J, with 12 bases in the middle. Looked up from germline, CDR1 is SQVTM and CDR2 is ANQGSEA. The CDR3 is 14 residues long. The chain's CDR3 is CSVEDPGAGQPQHF. CDR3 coding DNA: TGCAGCGTTGAAGATCCAGGGGCGGGTCAGCCCCAGCATTTT.

The V gene is TRBV7-8, the J gene TRBJ2-7; the D gene is possibly TRBD2 (5 bases). Trimming shortened V by 5 bases and J by 7 bases, and 15 bases separated the two germline ends. Per the germline V gene, CDR1 is SGHVS and CDR2 is FQNEAQ. This CDR3 has 13 residues. This chain's CDR3 is CASSLPGSWEQYF. For the CDR3, the DNA is TGTGCCAGCAGCCTCCCGGGGTCTTGGGAGCAGTACTTC.

The chain carries TRBV27 and TRBJ1-3; no reliable D call. CDR1 and CDR2 (germline): MNHEY, SMNVEV (reference sequence). The V end was cut by 6 bases, the J end by 1 base, with 10 bases between. This CDR3 is built from 14 residues. The DNA for the CDR3 is TGTGCCAGCAGCCCTCAGTCTTCTGGAAACACCATATATTTT. Protein product: CASSPQSSGNTIYF.

This clone was picked up a small number of times. CDR3 bases: TGTGCCAGCAGTTTATGGGACACAGGACATTCACCCCTCCACTTT. It specifies CASSLWDTGHSPLHF. This chain uses TRBV27 with TRBJ1-6, with a possible D match to TRBD1 (6 bases). The germline gives CDR1 MNHEY, CDR2 SMNVEV (reference sequence). The CDR3 is made up of 15 amino acids. V lost 1 base and J 8 bases, leaving 12 bases between the germline ends.

The chain uses TRBV19 and TRBJ1-1; D unresolved. CDR1 is LNHDA and CDR2 is SQIVND in the germline V gene (reference sequence). V lost 5 bases, J lost 5 bases, and 21 bases lay in between. This CDR3 has 16 amino acids. CDR3 protein: CASSLPGSGPGTEAFF. CDR3 DNA: TGTGCCAGTAGTCTTCCCGGGTCGGGCCCTGGGACTGAAGCTTTCTTT.

The chain uses TRBV25-1 and TRBJ1-1; D remains unclear. Germline CDR1 is MGHDK and CDR2 is SYGVNS. With 6 bases removed from V and 4 bases from J, the gap between germline ends came to 15 bases. CDR3 length: 14 amino acids. The CDR3 DNA follows: TGTGCCAGCAGCGGGGTGGGCTCAAGCACTGAAGCTTTCTTT. The encoded protein is CASSGVGSSTEAFF.

The chain recombines TRBV23-1 with TRBJ1-1; 7 bases fit TRBD1. TRBV23-1 falls under the ORF class, with uncertain function. Trimming removed 2 bases from V and 5 bases from J; junction bases left unmatched: 5. The CDR3 covers 14 residues. CDR3 amino acids: CASSQNRGFTEAFF. CDR3 nucleotide sequence: TGCGCCAGCAGTCAAAACAGGGGATTTACTGAAGCTTTCTTT.

This clone was counted between two and nine times. The chain is built from TRBV4-3 and TRBJ1-6; D remains ambiguous. Germline assignment: CDR1 LGHNA and CDR2 YSLEER. CDR3 length: 14 residues. V was pared by 8 bases and J by 0 bases, with 8 bases between. Here the CDR3 reads CASRESSYNSPLHF. Here the CDR3 DNA reads TGCGCCAGCCGGGAAAGCTCCTATAATTCACCCCTCCACTTT.

The chain links TRBV5-1 to TRBJ2-3, with TRBD1 matching over 10 bases. Germline assignment: CDR1 SGHRS and CDR2 YFSETQ. V lost 0 bases to trimming and J lost 1 base; unmatched junction nucleotides: 5. The CDR3 consists of 17 residues. Written as DNA, the CDR3 is TGCGCCAGCAGCTTGGAGCGACAGGGGGCGGGCACAGATACGCAGTATTTT. This gives the protein CASSLERQGAGTDTQYF.

This clone has only a few counts. V is TRBV11-2 and J is TRBJ1-3; unclear D gene. V was trimmed by 5 bases and J by 2 bases, leaving 7 bases between them. From germline, CDR1 is SGHAT and CDR2 FQNNGV. CDR3 length: 13 residues. The CDR3 region has the DNA TGTGCCAGCAGCCAAATAGCTGGAAACACCATATATTTT. Amino acid sequence: CASSQIAGNTIYF.

This clone was seen a few times. The rearrangement uses TRBV7-2 and TRBJ2-1; a weak D match, TRBD2 (5 bases). Trimming cost V 2 bases and J 0 bases, with 14 bases left between them. This CDR3 is built from 17 residues. CDR1 is SGHTA and CDR2 is FQGNSA in the germline V gene. CDR3 protein: CASSLLVRGSSYNEQFF. In DNA, the CDR3 is TGTGCCAGCAGCTTACTTGTGAGAGGGAGCTCCTACAATGAGCAGTTCTTC.

The CDR3 bases are TGTGCCAGCTCACCAGCTCAGGGGAACACCGGGGAGCTGTTTTTT. Its translation is CASSPAQGNTGELFF. V gene TRBV18 combines with J gene TRBJ2-2; D is perhaps TRBD1 (5 bases). CDR3 length: 15 residues. Per the germline V gene, CDR1 is KGHSH and CDR2 is LQKENI. Trimming took off 2 bases at V and 1 base at J, with 8 bases between the two ends.

The rearrangement uses TRBV5-1 and TRBJ1-3; a weak D match, TRBD1 (5 bases). V lost 0 bases and J 2 bases, leaving 6 bases between the germline ends. The CDR3 loop spans 14 amino acids. Germline V gene sequence: CDR1 SGHRS, CDR2 YFSETQ. DNA of the CDR3: TGCGCCAGCAGCTTGGTGGGACCTGGAAACACCATATATTTT. It encodes CASSLVGPGNTIYF.

This clone was seen only a few times. The CDR3: CASSSDRVNEKLFF. CDR3 coding DNA: TGTGCCAGCAGCTCGGACAGGGTTAACGAAAAACTGTTTTTT. The chain combines TRBV7-6 with TRBJ1-4; 8 bases line up with TRBD1. V was clipped by 4 bases and J by 8 bases; unmatched bases: 6. CDR3 length equals 14 residues. Germline V gives CDR1 SGHVS, CDR2 FNYEAQ. The variable domain in full, completed from reference TRBV7-6 and TRBJ1-4, reads GAGVSQSPRYKVTKRGQDVALRCDPISGHVSLYWYRQALGQGPEFLTYFNYEAQQDKSGLPNDRFSAERPEGSISTLTIQRTEQRDSAMYRCASSSDRVNEKLFFGSGTQLSVL.

V is TRBV9 and J is TRBJ2-7; 8 bases are a match to TRBD1. CDR3 length: 17 residues. The V segment lost 0 bases and the J segment 5 bases; nucleotides outside the gene matches: 13. The germline gives CDR1 SGDLS, CDR2 YYNGEE. The CDR3 DNA sequence: TGTGCCAGCAGCGTAGCCAGGGGGACAGGCCCTCTCGACGAGCAGTACTTC. Translation: CASSVARGTGPLDEQYF.

This chain links TRBV6-5 with TRBJ2-5, with D perhaps TRBD2 (6 bases). Germline CDR1 is MNHEY and CDR2 is SVGAGI. V was shortened by 5 bases and J by 12 bases, with 19 bases between the two germline ends. The length of the CDR3 is 13 residues. The CDR3 is CASSPGGLDNEYF. Here the CDR3 DNA reads TGTGCCAGCAGTCCCGGGGGACTGGACAACGAGTACTTC.

This chain connects TRBV6-5 to TRBJ2-2; weak D call: TRBD1 (5 bases). V shed 6 bases and J shed 6 bases, with 14 bases lying between them. This CDR3 is built from 14 residues. CDR1 is MNHEY, CDR2 SVGAGI, per germline. CDR3 bases: TGTGCCAGCAGCTCAGGGTTGGTCTCCGGGGAGCTGTTTTTT. This gives the protein CASSSGLVSGELFF.

This CDR3 reads CASSSGSSGDTQYF. The CDR3 region has the DNA TGTGCCAGCAGTTCGGGCAGCTCAGGAGATACGCAGTATTTT. The genes are TRBV27 and TRBJ2-3; D gene uncertain. V was trimmed by 4 bases and J by 5 bases, leaving 13 bases between them. This CDR3 contains 14 residues. The germline gives CDR1 MNHEY, CDR2 SMNVEV (reference sequence).

The gene calls are TRBV10-3 and TRBJ2-1; D might be TRBD2 (7 bases). This CDR3 has 14 amino acids. V shed 9 bases and J shed 2 bases, with 14 bases lying between them. Germline assignment: CDR1 ENHRY and CDR2 SYGVKD. CDR3 protein: CAIGGAAAYNEQFF. The CDR3, as DNA: TGTGCCATTGGGGGGGCGGCGGCCTACAATGAGCAGTTCTTC.

Concerning this clone itself: A junction end diverges from the germline sequence, so it may reflect a read error. V gene TRBV11-2 combines with J gene TRBJ2-2; perhaps TRBD2 as D (5 bases). The CDR3 has 17 amino acids. Germline V gives CDR1 SGHAT, CDR2 FQNNGV. CDR3 nucleotides: TGTGCCAGCAGCCTAGAGGTCACGGGGTTGCACACCGGGGAGCTGTTTTTT. Amino acid sequence: CASSLEVTGLHTGELFF.

The chain links TRBV5-1 to TRBJ2-5; 14 bases fit TRBD2. The germline V gene encodes CDR1 SGHRS and CDR2 YFSETQ. The junction had 1 base not matched to a gene; V was cut back by 4 bases and J by 5 bases. The CDR3 sequence is 14 residues long. CDR3 loop: CASSGTSGGETQYF. CDR3 nucleotide sequence: TGCGCCAGCAGCGGGACTAGCGGGGGTGAGACCCAGTACTTC.

The genes are TRBV5-4 and TRBJ2-7; no clear D gene. Looked up from germline, CDR1 is SGHNT and CDR2 is YYREEE (reference sequence). The CDR3 sequence is 13 residues long. The V end was cut by 4 bases, the J end by 3 bases, with 11 bases between. The DNA for the CDR3 is TGTGCCAGCAGCCACGACGCAGACTACGAGCAGTACTTC. Its translation: CASSHDADYEQYF. Based on the CDR3 plus reference TRBV5-4 and TRBJ2-7, the full variable domain is ETGVTQSPTHLIKTRGQQVTLRCSSQSGHNTVSWYQQALGQGPQFIFQYYREEENGRGNFPPRFSGLQFPNYSSELNVNALELDDSALYLCASSHDADYEQYFGPGTRLTVT.

The chain joins TRBV5-4 to TRBJ2-7; 8 positions match TRBD2. The CDR3 runs to 15 residues. The V gene end was trimmed by 4 bases and the J gene end by 0 bases; junction bases not matched to a gene: 6. Germline values: CDR1 SGHNT, CDR2 YYREEE (reference sequence). The CDR3 loop is CASSAMGLGSYEQYF. CDR3 nucleotides: TGTGCCAGCAGCGCCATGGGACTAGGCTCCTACGAGCAGTACTTC. Complete variable domain (other parts from reference TRBV5-4 and TRBJ2-7): ETGVTQSPTHLIKTRGQQVTLRCSSQSGHNTVSWYQQALGQGPQFIFQYYREEENGRGNFPPRFSGLQFPNYSSELNVNALELDDSALYLCASSAMGLGSYEQYFGPGTRLTVT.

The V and J genes are TRBV28 and TRBJ1-2; D possibly corresponds to TRBD1 (5 bases). Trimming cost V 5 bases and J 6 bases, with 10 bases left between them. CDR3 size: 12 residues. Germline CDR1 reads MDHEN; CDR2 reads SYDVKM. The CDR3 protein is CASSLRTHGYTF. The DNA of the CDR3 is TGTGCCAGCAGTCTCCGGACACATGGCTACACCTTC.

The rearrangement joins TRBV6-5 to TRBJ1-5; the D is unclear. Between the trimmed V and J ends, which lost 2 bases and 7 bases, there was a span of 9 bases. The CDR3 runs to 13 residues. Looked up from germline, CDR1 is MNHEY and CDR2 is SVGAGI. CDR3 bases: TGTGCCAGCAGTTACAATGAAGGGCAGCCCCAGCATTTT. This codes for CASSYNEGQPQHF.

The chain employs TRBV4-2 and TRBJ1-1; TRBD1 aligns across 7 bases. Germline values: CDR1 LGHNA, CDR2 YNFKEQ. V was clipped by 0 bases and J by 4 bases; unmatched bases: 14. This CDR3 has 18 residues. In DNA form, the CDR3 reads TGTGCCAGCAGCCAAGAAACAGGGGCTAGACTAGGTGGCACTGAAGCTTTCTTT. The encoded protein is CASSQETGARLGGTEAFF.

This rearrangement joins TRBV4-1 to TRBJ1-4; D uncertain. CDR3 length: 11 residues. CDR1 and CDR2 (germline): MGHRA, YSYEKL. Trimming cost V 9 bases and J 0 bases, with 2 bases left between them. Here the CDR3 DNA reads TGCGCCAGTGCAACTAATGAAAAACTGTTTTTT. Amino acids: CASATNEKLFF.